This TCR beta chain is from a study of shared clonotypes between healthy human individuals. This clone appeared a few times. Here immunoSEQ multiplex PCR was the method, and the copy in TCRdb shows in-frame clones only, minus some. The data hold 950,000 to 1,100,000 clones, with 60% to 80% observed a single time. CDR3 length: 14 residues. Germline CDR1 SGHRS, CDR2 YFSETQ. J was trimmed by 8 bases and V by 7 bases; bases with no gene match: 8. V usage is TRBV5-1 and J usage is TRBJ2-1, with 11 nucleotides matching TRBD1. Sequencing input: memory CD4+ T cells sorted from blood. Subset here: CD45RA-negative fraction. The sequence was obtained from a man between 18 and 35 years old in good health. Here the CDR3 reads CASGRDRGNDEQFF. CDR3 DNA sequence: TGCGCCAGCGGCCGGGACAGGGGGAACGATGAGCAGTTCTTC.